A selection of T cell receptor beta chains follows, all from one sample in a study of T-cell reconstitution after alpha-beta-depleted transplantation in children. A single record per CDR3 protein comes from TCRdb applying MiXCR to the PCR reads. Among approximately 32,000 distinct CDR3 sequences listed, more than 6% were seen once. The sample here was peripheral blood, taken 60 days after TCRalphabeta/CD19-depleted stem cell transplant. The receptors here all came from a child less than two years old who had a stem cell transplant for acute myeloid leukemia, so the T cells may come from the graft donor. The CDR3 runs from the conserved cysteine through the conserved F or W. Each record gives: V gene, D gene, J gene, clone size, CDR3 length, CDR3 DNA, CDR3 protein. The D gene is left open where the match is weak. Size tells how often a clone was seen (once, few, many) or the class of an expanded clone, and some rows leave it out.

TRBV12-3/TRBV12-4	.	TRBJ2-7	many	12	TGTGCCAGCAGCTTCGATTGGATCGAGCAGTACTTC	CASSFDWIEQYF
TRBV7-9	TRBD1	TRBJ2-7	many	14	TGTGCCAGCAGCTCGACAGGGGCCCTTGAGGAGCAGTACTTC	CASSSTGALEEQYF
TRBV7-9	TRBD1	TRBJ1-1	many	15	TGTGCCAGCAGCTTAGCCTCTACAGGGGGCACTGAAGCTTTCTTT	CASSLASTGGTEAFF
TRBV11-3	.	TRBJ2-3	many	13	TGTGCCAGCAGCTTAGTGGGAGCAGATACGCAGTATTTT	CASSLVGADTQYF
TRBV7-9	.	TRBJ1-6	many	13	TGTGCCAGCAGCCTAAAAGCAAGTTCACCCCTCCACTTT	CASSLKASSPLHF
TRBV4-3	.	TRBJ1-1	many	19	TGCGCCAGCAGCCCAAGTGGGCGCAGTGTTGGACGGATGAACACTGAAGCTTTCTTT	CASSPSGRSVGRMNTEAFF
TRBV12-3/TRBV12-4	.	TRBJ1-1	many	12	TGTGCCAGCAAGAGGGGTGGCACTGAAGCTTTCTTT	CASKRGGTEAFF
TRBV12-3/TRBV12-4	.	TRBJ2-7	many	14	TGTGCCAGCAGTTTTGATCGGTTATCCTACGAGCAGTACTTC	CASSFDRLSYEQYF
TRBV20-1	TRBD2	TRBJ2-5	many	18	TGCAGTGCTAGAGATCGCCCTAGCGGGAGGGTAGAAAGGGAGACCCAGTACTTC	CSARDRPSGRVERETQYF
TRBV19	TRBD1	TRBJ1-5	.	16	TGTGCCAGTAGTATAGGCCTCGGGACAGTCAATCAGCCCCAGCATTTT	CASSIGLGTVNQPQHF
TRBV12-3/TRBV12-4	.	TRBJ2-7	many	14	TGTGCCAGCAGTTATACTGGGTCGGCGTACGAGCAGTACTTC	CASSYTGSAYEQYF
TRBV9	TRBD1	TRBJ1-2	many	19	TGTGCCAGCAGCGTAGCTGAGGCGGGACAGGGGGCGAGCCTCTATGGCTACACCTTC	CASSVAEAGQGASLYGYTF
TRBV20-1	.	TRBJ2-3	many	12	TGCAGTGCTAGAAGGGACACGGCTACGCAGTATTTT	CSARRDTATQYF
TRBV11-2	.	TRBJ2-7	few	13	TGTGCCAGCAGCTTAGACCGCTCCTACGAGCAGTACTTC	CASSLDRSYEQYF
TRBV28	TRBD2	TRBJ2-7	many	13	TGTGCCAGCAGTTACGAACAGCGGGGCGAGCAGTACTTC	CASSYEQRGEQYF
TRBV6-5	.	TRBJ2-2	many	16	TGTGCCAGCAGTTACTCGATCGCGGTGAACACCGGGGAGCTGTTTTTT	CASSYSIAVNTGELFF
TRBV7-6	TRBD2	TRBJ2-1	many	18	TGTGCCAGCAGCCCGGGTAGCGGGGGCTACTGGGGCTACAATGAGCAGTTCTTC	CASSPGSGGYWGYNEQFF
TRBV6-2/TRBV6-3	.	TRBJ2-3	many	15	TGTGCCAGCAGTCTCCGGGACACTAGCACAGATACGCAGTATTTT	CASSLRDTSTDTQYF
TRBV7-2	TRBD1	TRBJ2-2	many	17	TGTGCCAGCAGCCCCGGGACAGGGGGCGCGATTACCGGGGAGCTGTTTTTT	CASSPGTGGAITGELFF
TRBV3-1	TRBD2	TRBJ2-3	.	17	TGTGCCAGCTCCAAACAGGGGCTAGCGGGAGAAACTGCTACGCAGTATTTT	CASSKQGLAGETATQYF
TRBV12-3/TRBV12-4	TRBD1	TRBJ2-7	many	16	TGTGCCAGCAGCAGGGACAGGGGGCACCTTCCCTACGAGCAGTACTTC	CASSRDRGHLPYEQYF
TRBV27	.	TRBJ2-7	many	14	TGTGCCAGCAGTTTCGGAACTACCGCCTACGAGCAGTACTTC	CASSFGTTAYEQYF
TRBV4-2	.	TRBJ1-2	many	12	TGTGCCAGCAGCCGGGGGGGTCGGAGCTACACCTTC	CASSRGGRSYTF
TRBV7-3	TRBD2	TRBJ2-1	many	15	TGTGCCAGCAGCTTTCTAGCGGGAGCTCGTAATGAGCAGTTCTTC	CASSFLAGARNEQFF
TRBV4-3	TRBD2	TRBJ2-3	many	19	TGCGCCAGCAGCCAAGATCTGGAGACTAGCGGGAGGAATACAGATACGCAGTATTTT	CASSQDLETSGRNTDTQYF
TRBV4-3	TRBD2	TRBJ2-7	many	15	TGCGCCAGCAGCCAAGGGACTAGCGGCGCCTACGAGCAGTACTTC	CASSQGTSGAYEQYF
TRBV24-1	.	TRBJ2-3	many	15	TGTGCCACCAGTGAGCCCAGGGGTGGCACAGATACGCAGTATTTT	CATSEPRGGTDTQYF
TRBV12-5	.	TRBJ2-2	many	13	TGTGCTAGTGGTTTGGTCTTGACCGGGGAGCTGTTTTTT	CASGLVLTGELFF
TRBV20-1	.	TRBJ2-7	few	14	TGCAGTGCTAGAGGCAGCAGGGGTCACTACGAGCAGTACTTC	CSARGSRGHYEQYF
TRBV29-1	TRBD1	TRBJ2-7	many	13	TGCAGCGTTGTGGCAGGGGGCTCCTACGAGCAGTACTTC	CSVVAGGSYEQYF
TRBV27	.	TRBJ1-2	many	17	TGTGCCAGCAGTTTATCTTTTAAAGGTTCGGGAGGCTATGGCTACACCTTC	CASSLSFKGSGGYGYTF
TRBV28	.	TRBJ2-1	many	16	.	CASSLFGPGGKYEQFF
TRBV30	TRBD1	TRBJ2-1	many	17	TGTGCCTGGAGTGTACTTTCGCCGGGACAGCTCTACAATGAGCAGTTCTTC	CAWSVLSPGQLYNEQFF
TRBV4-3	.	TRBJ2-7	few	15	TGCGCCAGCAGCCAAGAAGTCAGTTTCTCCTACGAGCAGTACTTC	CASSQEVSFSYEQYF
TRBV5-1	TRBD1	TRBJ2-1	many	17	TGCGCCAGCAGCTTCCCTCCGACAGGGAGCACCTACAATGAGCAGTTCTTC	CASSFPPTGSTYNEQFF
TRBV20-1	.	TRBJ2-7	many	12	TGCAGTGCTAGTGACGATTACTACGAGCAGTACTTC	CSASDDYYEQYF
TRBV4-3	.	TRBJ1-1	many	16	TGCGCCAGCAGCCAAGTGGCGTGGGGTAAGAACACTGAAGCTTTCTTT	CASSQVAWGKNTEAFF
TRBV7-9	.	TRBJ1-2	many	10	TGTGCCAGCAGCTTCGGAGGCTACACCTTC	CASSFGGYTF
TRBV20-1	TRBD1	TRBJ2-7	many	13	TGCAGTGCTAGGGGACAGGGACACTACGAGCAGTACTTC	CSARGQGHYEQYF
TRBV7-9	.	TRBJ2-1	many	13	TGTGCCAGCAGCCCTGGCCGCAACAATGAGCAGTTCTTC	CASSPGRNNEQFF
TRBV7-8	.	TRBJ2-1	.	15	TGTGCCAGCAGCTCACGGGGGGCGGCCTACAATGAGCAGTTCTTC	CASSSRGAAYNEQFF
TRBV2	.	TRBJ2-7	many	13	TGTGCCAGCAGTCAAGGAAACCCCTACGAGCAGTACTTC	CASSQGNPYEQYF
TRBV27	TRBD1	TRBJ2-2	few	16	TGTGCCAGCAGTTCCCAGACAGGGGCCAACACCGGGGAGCTGTTTTTT	CASSSQTGANTGELFF
TRBV7-8	TRBD1	TRBJ2-7	many	14	TGTGCCAGCAGCTTAGCGAACAGGGGGGACGAGCAGTACTTC	CASSLANRGDEQYF
TRBV7-7	TRBD2	TRBJ2-2	.	18	TGTGCCAGCAGCCCCCATCGGACTAGCGGGGGATACGCCGGGGAGCTGTTTTTT	CASSPHRTSGGYAGELFF
TRBV20-1	.	TRBJ1-4	.	17	TGCAGATGTAGAAGCAGGGGATTAAGGACAACTAATGAAAAACTGTTTTTT	CRCRSRGLRTTNEKLFF
TRBV15	.	TRBJ2-3	.	13	TGTGCCACCAGCCCGGGACTTCAAGATACGCAGTATTTT	CATSPGLQDTQYF
TRBV28	.	TRBJ1-2	many	14	TGTGCCAGCAGTTTTTATGGGGCCCTCTATGGCTACACCTTC	CASSFYGALYGYTF
TRBV4-3	.	TRBJ2-4	medium-sized	14	TGCGCCAGCAGCCATGTTCAAGGGCATGGCATTCAGTACTTC	CASSHVQGHGIQYF
TRBV20-1	TRBD2	TRBJ2-1	many	15	TGCAGTGCCCCCGGACTAGCGGGGGCCCCGGATGAGCAGTTCTTC	CSAPGLAGAPDEQFF
TRBV12-3/TRBV12-4	.	TRBJ2-1	many	17	TGTGCCAGCAGTTCTTTCTTAGCGGAAAGCTCCTACAATGAGCAGTTCTTC	CASSSFLAESSYNEQFF
TRBV9	.	TRBJ2-7	many	16	TGTGCCAGCAGCGGGGGGGGGACAGAACGGCCCTACGAGCAGTACTTC	CASSGGGTERPYEQYF
TRBV5-1	.	TRBJ1-2	many	13	TGCGCCAGCCGCCCTCGGGGGAACTATGGCTACACCTTC	CASRPRGNYGYTF
TRBV18	.	TRBJ1-6	few	15	TGTGCCAGCTCACCACGGGACGGGGGAAATTCACCCCTCCACTTT	CASSPRDGGNSPLHF
TRBV24-1	.	TRBJ2-5	few	15	TGTGCCACCAGTGATTTCGGAGGGGGGGGAGAGACCCAGTACTTC	CATSDFGGGGETQYF
TRBV5-5	.	TRBJ2-4	many	16	TGTGCCAGCAGCTTGTGGGGGACACCCGCCAAAAACATTCAGTACTTC	CASSLWGTPAKNIQYF
TRBV28	TRBD2	TRBJ2-3	many	15	TGTGCCAGCAGTGGACTAGCGGGAGCCACAGATACGCAGTATTTT	CASSGLAGATDTQYF
TRBV20-1	TRBD1	TRBJ2-4	many	11	TGCAGTGCTGCTACAGGGGGCCATCAGTACTTC	CSAATGGHQYF
TRBV4-3	TRBD1	TRBJ2-7	many	17	TGCGCCAGCAGCCAAGAGACCGACAGGGGACGAGGCTACGAGCAGTACTTC	CASSQETDRGRGYEQYF